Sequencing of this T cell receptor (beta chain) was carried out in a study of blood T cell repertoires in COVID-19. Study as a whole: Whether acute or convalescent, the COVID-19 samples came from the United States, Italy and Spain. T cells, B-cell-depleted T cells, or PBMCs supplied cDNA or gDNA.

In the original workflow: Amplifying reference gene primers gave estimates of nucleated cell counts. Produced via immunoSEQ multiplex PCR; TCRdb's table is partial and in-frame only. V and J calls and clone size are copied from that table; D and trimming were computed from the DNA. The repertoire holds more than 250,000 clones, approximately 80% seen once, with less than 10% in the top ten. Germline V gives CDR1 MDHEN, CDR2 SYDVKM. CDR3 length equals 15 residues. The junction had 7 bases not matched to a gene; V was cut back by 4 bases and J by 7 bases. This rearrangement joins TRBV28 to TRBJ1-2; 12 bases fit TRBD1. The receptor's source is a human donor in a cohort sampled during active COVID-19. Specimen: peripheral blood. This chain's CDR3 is CASSSPGQGASGYTF. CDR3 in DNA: TGTGCCAGCAGTTCTCCGGGACAGGGGGCCTCTGGCTACACCTTC.